Shown below are 28 T cell receptor beta chains from a single sample sequenced in a study of PD-1 blockade in classical Hodgkin lymphoma. Produced via immunoSEQ multiplex PCR; TCRdb's table is partial and in-frame only. This table has 20,000 to 25,000 clones, around 63% appearing once. Each patient relapsed following autologous stem cell transplantation, and prior brentuximab vedotin exposure differed. This specimen consisted of peripheral blood mononuclear cells (PBMCs), obtained at baseline. These receptors came from a human donor with classical Hodgkin lymphoma.

This chain joins TRBV7-3 and TRBJ2-3, with 9 positions matching TRBD2. The germline CDR1 and CDR2 sequences are SGHTA and FQGTGA. The V gene end was trimmed by 1 base and the J gene end by 8 bases; junction bases not matched to a gene: 4. The CDR3 is made up of 14 amino acids. CDR3 loop: CASSLSPAGGTQYF. The CDR3 DNA sequence: TGTGCCAGCAGCTTAAGCCCAGCGGGGGGTACGCAGTATTTT.

The CDR3 region is CASSLNRGHHEQYF. The CDR3 DNA is TGTGCCAGCAGTTTAAACAGGGGGCATCACGAGCAGTACTTC. This sequence joins TRBV28 and TRBJ2-7; 9 bases match TRBD1. Germline values: CDR1 MDHEN, CDR2 SYDVKM. The V and J ends lost 2 bases and 5 bases, in that order; junction bases with no gene match: 4. The CDR3 is 14 amino acids.

This rearrangement joins TRBV7-9 to TRBJ1-1; D uncertain. CDR1 and CDR2 from the germline V gene are SEHNR and FQNEAQ (reference sequence). V shed 6 bases and J shed 4 bases, with 12 bases lying between them. This CDR3 contains 13 residues. The CDR3, as DNA: TGTGCCAGCAGACCGGACGGGTTCACTGAAGCTTTCTTT. This encodes CASRPDGFTEAFF.

This clone occurred once. The rearrangement joins TRBV7-8 to TRBJ1-5; D remains unclear. Germline lookup yields CDR1 SGHVS and CDR2 FQNEAQ. The germline V and J ends were trimmed by 0 bases and 0 bases, with 12 bases remaining between them. The CDR3 covers 17 residues. CDR3 sequence: CASSLAADGPSNQPQHF. The CDR3 region has the DNA TGTGCCAGCAGCTTAGCTGCGGACGGCCCTAGCAATCAGCCCCAGCATTTT.

The chain has TRBV4-1 and TRBJ2-1; a possible D gene is TRBD2 (7 bases). This CDR3 has 15 residues. Trimming took 1 base from V and 8 from J, leaving 15 bases between them. CDR1 and CDR2 from the germline V gene are MGHRA and YSYEKL. Written as DNA, the CDR3 is TGCGCCAGCAGCCAAGGCGGGGGCTCCGTCTATGAGCAGTTCTTC. This gives the protein CASSQGGGSVYEQFF.

DNA for the CDR3: TGTGCCAGCAGTGAACGGAACTCTGGAAACACCATATATTTT. Translating it yields CASSERNSGNTIYF. The gene calls are TRBV27 and TRBJ1-3, with D hard to call. The CDR3 runs 14 residues. The V gene lost 5 bases and the J gene lost 0 bases, with 8 bases spanning the gap. CDR1 and CDR2 from the germline V gene are MNHEY and SMNVEV (reference sequence).

The chain combines TRBV4-1 with TRBJ2-7; a possible D gene is TRBD2 (6 bases). This CDR3 comprises 15 residues. Per germline, CDR1 MGHRA and CDR2 YSYEKL. V lost 0 bases and J 6 bases, leaving 15 bases between the germline ends. The CDR3 DNA is TGCGCCAGCAGCCAAGAAGTCGCAGCGCGGGGCGAGCAGTACTTC. Translated, it gives CASSQEVAARGEQYF.

About this clone itself: Other DNA sequences within the sample encode an identical CDR3. The chain is built from TRBV5-6 and TRBJ1-1, with D possibly matching TRBD1 (5 bases). This CDR3 has 13 amino acids. In germline, CDR1 is SGHDT, CDR2 YYEEEE. Trimming shortened V by 0 bases and J by 4 bases, and 7 bases separated the two germline ends. CDR3 sequence: CASSLGGSTEAFF. CDR3 in DNA: TGTGCCAGCAGCTTGGGGGGGAGCACTGAAGCTTTCTTT.

The chain recombines TRBV10-3 with TRBJ1-1, with 8 bases identical to TRBD1. The V gene's germline CDR1 is ENHRY and CDR2 SYGVKD. V shed 5 bases and J 2 bases; nucleotides not matched to a gene: 7. The CDR3 runs 15 residues. CDR3 sequence (DNA): TGTGCCATCAGTCCTAACGGACAGGGCAACACTGAAGCTTTCTTT. Its translation: CAISPNGQGNTEAFF.

This chain joins TRBV13 and TRBJ2-7; 7 bases line up with TRBD1. Trimming removed 5 bases from V and 2 bases from J; junction bases left unmatched: 3. This CDR3 spans 13 amino acids. The V gene's germline CDR1 is PRHDT and CDR2 FYEKMQ (reference sequence). This CDR3 is CASSNRGPYEQYF. CDR3 coding DNA: TGTGCCAGCAGCAACAGGGGTCCCTACGAGCAGTACTTC.

This clone was recorded a few times. J is TRBJ2-1 and V is TRBV15; D uncertain. The germline gives CDR1 LNHNV, CDR2 YYDKDF (reference sequence). The CDR3 loop spans 13 amino acids. V was cut by 5 bases and J by 2 bases, with 7 bases left in between. CDR3 residues: CATSGNPYNEQFF. The CDR3 nucleotides read TGTGCCACCAGCGGTAACCCCTACAATGAGCAGTTCTTC.

This sequence joins TRBV19 and TRBJ2-1, with D possibly TRBD1 on 5 matching bases. The CDR3 has 15 residues. From germline, CDR1 is LNHDA and CDR2 SQIVND (reference sequence). The V end was cut by 3 bases, the J end by 4 bases, with 13 bases between. CDR3 residues: CASSIWAGSYNEQFF. The CDR3 region has the DNA TGTGCCAGTAGTATTTGGGCAGGGTCGTACAATGAGCAGTTCTTC.

The chain joins TRBV5-1 to TRBJ2-1; 7 nucleotides line up with TRBD2. The CDR3 spans 15 residues. Per germline, CDR1 SGHRS and CDR2 YFSETQ. Trimming at V came to 0 bases and at J to 4 bases, leaving 4 bases not matched to a gene. CDR3 amino acids: CASSLESSGYNEQFF. The CDR3 coding sequence is TGCGCCAGCAGCTTGGAGTCTAGCGGATACAATGAGCAGTTCTTC.

This rearrangement joins TRBV7-9 to TRBJ2-2; no reliable D call. Deletions cut 2 bases from V and 0 bases from J, with 16 bases between. Germline CDR1 SEHNR, CDR2 FQNEAQ (reference sequence). This CDR3 has 18 residues. CDR3 nucleotide sequence: TGTGCCAGCAGCTTAACCCACCGGACGTTCGCGAACACCGGGGAGCTGTTTTTT. This codes for CASSLTHRTFANTGELFF. The variable domain in full, completed from reference TRBV7-9 and TRBJ2-2, reads DTGVSQNPRHKITKRGQNVTFRCDPISEHNRLYWYRQTLGQGPEFLTYFQNEAQLEKSRLLSDRFSAERPKGSFSTLEIQRTEQGDSAMYLCASSLTHRTFANTGELFFGEGSRLTVL.

The chain uses TRBV9 and TRBJ2-4, with 7 bases aligning to TRBD2. CDR3 length: 14 amino acids. V lost 3 bases and J lost 8; bases outside the gene matches: 8. Germline V lookup: CDR1 SGDLS, CDR2 YYNGEE. Written as DNA, the CDR3 is TGTGCCAGCAGCGCAGGACTAGGGGTTGACATTCAGTACTTC. Protein sequence: CASSAGLGVDIQYF. Complete variable domain (other parts from reference TRBV9 and TRBJ2-4): DSGVTQTPKHLITATGQRVTLRCSPRSGDLSVYWYQQSLDQGLQFLIQYYNGEERAKGNILERFSAQQFPDLHSELNLSSLELGDSALYFCASSAGLGVDIQYFGAGTRLSVL.

The chain is built from TRBV6-5 and TRBJ2-3; the D gene is possibly TRBD2 (7 bases). Trimming took 0 bases from V and 5 from J, leaving 12 bases between them. CDR3 length equals 15 residues. Germline CDR1 reads MNHEY; CDR2 reads SVGAGI. CDR3 in DNA: TGTGCCAGCAGTTACTCGGGGGGGCGCAAAGATACGCAGTATTTT. This codes for CASSYSGGRKDTQYF.

The table lists this clone with a few counts. J is TRBJ2-2 and V is TRBV6-6, with D perhaps TRBD2 (5 bases). This CDR3 is 15 amino acids long. V lost 5 bases to trimming and J lost 1 base, with 11 bases between them. CDR1 and CDR2 from the germline V gene are MNHNY and SVGAGI (reference sequence). The CDR3, as DNA: TGTGCCAGCAGTCCCTGGGAGCGGAACACCGGGGAGCTGTTTTTT. This encodes CASSPWERNTGELFF.

The V gene is TRBV6-6, the J gene TRBJ2-7; either TRBD1 or TRBD2 may supply D (6 bases each). Germline V gene lookup returns CDR1 MNHNY and CDR2 SVGAGI (reference sequence). With 6 bases removed from V and 3 bases from J, the gap between germline ends came to 12 bases. The CDR3 runs 13 residues. CDR3 loop: CASSTRGGYEQYF. The CDR3 region has the DNA TGTGCCAGCAGCACCAGGGGAGGCTACGAGCAGTACTTC.

The V and J genes are TRBV28 and TRBJ2-1; 8 bases agree with TRBD1. The CDR3 length is 15 residues. Germline trimming cut 6 bases from V and 8 bases from J; bases unmatched to any gene: 12. In germline, CDR1 is MDHEN, CDR2 SYDVKM. CDR3 nucleotide sequence: TGTGCCAGCAGGCCTCAACAGGGGGTATTTCATGAGCAGTTCTTC. It codes for CASRPQQGVFHEQFF. Looking up the rest from reference TRBV28 and TRBJ2-1 gives the full variable domain: DVKVTQSSRYLVKRTGEKVFLECVQDMDHENMFWYRQDPGLGLRLIYFSYDVKMKEKGDIPEGYSVSREKKERFSLILESASTNQTSMYLCASRPQQGVFHEQFFGPGTRLTVL.

The V gene is TRBV27, the J gene TRBJ2-7; maybe TRBD1 (6 bases). V was trimmed by 1 base and J by 3 bases, leaving 10 bases between them. CDR1 MNHEY and CDR2 SMNVEV come from the germline V gene (reference sequence). The CDR3 has 14 residues. CDR3 sequence reads: CASSLYGGDYEQYF. The CDR3 bases are TGTGCCAGCAGTTTATATGGGGGCGACTACGAGCAGTACTTC.

The V gene is TRBV4-3, the J gene TRBJ1-6, with D perhaps matching TRBD1 (5 bases). Germline V gives CDR1 LGHNA, CDR2 YSLEER. V shed 1 base and J shed 13 bases, with 17 bases lying between them. There are 15 residues in the CDR3. The chain's CDR3 is CASSQGRQGPIPLHF. In DNA form, the CDR3 reads TGCGCCAGCAGCCAAGGGAGGCAGGGACCCATCCCCCTCCACTTT.

This clone is a singleton in its sample. In DNA, the CDR3 is TGTGCCAGCAGCCCATGGGGCGGGAGTTACAATGAGCAGTTCTTC. This codes for CASSPWGGSYNEQFF. V is TRBV28 and J is TRBJ2-1; TRBD2 aligns across 7 bases. Trimming at V came to 6 bases and at J to 4 bases, leaving 9 bases not matched to a gene. The V gene's germline CDR1 is MDHEN and CDR2 SYDVKM. The CDR3 runs to 15 residues.

The CDR3 protein is CASSISGQGAHEQYF. The CDR3 nucleotides are TGTGCCAGTAGTATTTCGGGACAGGGGGCGCACGAGCAGTACTTC. The V call is TRBV19, the J call TRBJ2-7, with 12 bases lining up with TRBD1. CDR1 LNHDA and CDR2 SQIVND come from the germline V gene (reference sequence). The junction had 5 bases not matched to a gene; V was cut back by 3 bases and J by 5 bases. The CDR3 totals 15 residues.

The chain recombines TRBV10-3 with TRBJ2-1, with 7 bases that match TRBD2. The CDR3 runs 17 residues. Losses at the gene ends were 2 bases for V and 6 bases for J; bases not matched to a gene: 13. From germline, CDR1 is ENHRY and CDR2 SYGVKD. The CDR3: CAISEPLKAGVINEQFF. CDR3 sequence (DNA): TGTGCCATCAGTGAGCCCTTAAAGGCGGGGGTCATCAATGAGCAGTTCTTC.

This chain connects TRBV13 to TRBJ2-7; D perhaps matches TRBD1 (6 bases). The CDR3 has 14 amino acids. V lost 5 bases and J lost 5, with 16 bases in between. Germline V gene lookup returns CDR1 PRHDT and CDR2 FYEKMQ (reference sequence). The CDR3 DNA is TGTGCCAGCAGCGCGAACAGGGACCGCGACGAGCAGTACTTC. Encoded protein: CASSANRDRDEQYF.

The V and J genes are TRBV30 and TRBJ2-3; 10 positions agree with TRBD1. This CDR3 is built from 13 residues. Germline assignment: CDR1 GTSNPN and CDR2 SVGIG (reference sequence). The V segment lost 5 bases and the J segment 3 bases; nucleotides outside the gene matches: 2. The CDR3 bases are TGTGCCTGGGGACAGGGGGTGACAGATACGCAGTATTTT. Encoded protein: CAWGQGVTDTQYF.

The chain links TRBV7-2 to TRBJ2-5, with D perhaps matching TRBD2 (5 bases). CDR3 size: 14 residues. The germline CDR1 and CDR2 sequences are SGHTA and FQGNSA. Trimming removed 7 bases from V and 0 bases from J, with 12 bases in between. CDR3 sequence: CASTLLEYQETQYF. Here the CDR3 DNA reads TGTGCCAGCACACTACTAGAGTACCAAGAGACCCAGTACTTC.

The J gene is TRBJ2-5, the V gene TRBV10-3; 10 bases align to TRBD2. Germline V gives CDR1 ENHRY, CDR2 SYGVKD. The CDR3 spans 12 residues. The J segment lost 5 bases and the V segment lost 6 bases, leaving 0 bases of the junction unmatched. CDR3 residues: CAIRAGGETQYF. Written as DNA, the CDR3 is TGTGCCATCAGAGCGGGGGGGGAGACCCAGTACTTC.